Described below is a single T cell receptor (beta chain) sequence and its context. What it binds is not known. The data originate from a study of cytomegalovirus exposure and HLA in healthy donors. Turning to the study itself: A subsequent analysis reported that the 110 or so validation repertoires were produced on the same platform that had also been used for the roughly 700 first-cohort repertoires.

The protocol was immunoSEQ multiplex PCR, while the TCRdb copy is restricted to in-frame clones and leaves out a portion. The table has roughly 310,000 clones, 88% seen once; the top ten hold approximately 0.96%. The CDR3 sequence is 15 residues long. CDR1 MNHEY and CDR2 SVGAGI come from the germline V gene. With 2 bases removed from V and 4 bases from J, the gap between germline ends came to 14 bases. Study results and caveats: The study listed under 200 cytomegalovirus-associated TCR beta chains. The classifier reportedly diagnosed cytomegalovirus status with high sensitivity and specificity. Researchers reported that a few CMV-associated chains were confirmed in vitro as CMV antigen-specific.

The receptor was isolated from a man aged 30-40 years in good health and CMV-seronegative. Sequenced sample: PBMCs. This chain uses TRBV6-5 with TRBJ2-5; no definite D call. The CDR3 DNA follows: TGTGCCAGCAGTTACCAAGACCCGGGTGTAGAGACCCAGTACTTC. It translates to CASSYQDPGVETQYF.